The clone carrying this T cell receptor (beta chain) was observed once. Only in-frame clones appear in the TCRdb table, and some are missing; sequencing was by immunoSEQ multiplex PCR. The sample consists of 2 million or so clones, 95% of them appearing once. Trimming cost V 6 bases and J 5 bases, with 8 bases left between them. Looked up from germline, CDR1 is MDHEN and CDR2 is SYDVKM. The CDR3 is 12 amino acids. The sample originates from a study of shared clonotypes between healthy human individuals. Study background: Each donor had three CD4 naive, three CD4 memory, two CD8 naive and one CD8 memory plate.

The sequenced material came from naive CD4+ T cells sorted from blood. As for subset: CD45RA+ positively selected. The sequence came from a man aged 18 to 30 in good health. This chain uses TRBV28 with TRBJ1-3; D gene unclear. This CDR3 reads CASRTRRNTIYF. Here the CDR3 DNA reads TGTGCCAGCAGGACAAGGCGAAACACCATATATTTT. Drawing the rest from reference TRBV28 and TRBJ1-3, the complete variable domain is DVKVTQSSRYLVKRTGEKVFLECVQDMDHENMFWYRQDPGLGLRLIYFSYDVKMKEKGDIPEGYSVSREKKERFSLILESASTNQTSMYLCASRTRRNTIYFGEGSWLTVV.